One and the same sample provided the 2 T cell receptor beta chains below, sequenced in a study of OX40 agonist ivuxolimab in advanced cancers. Using immunoSEQ multiplex PCR, the repertoire was profiled, and TCRdb retains in-frame clones only, with some absent. This sample has 75,000 to 90,000 clones, with more than 75% found just once. The starting material was CD4+ or CD8+ T cells sorted from blood, obtained in a trial of the OX40 agonist ivuxolimab. The receptors were gathered from an adult with an advanced solid tumor such as melanoma, head and neck, liver or kidney cancer.

The V gene is TRBV18, the J gene TRBJ2-1; D might be TRBD2 (5 bases). The CDR3 length is 13 residues. V lost 3 bases to trimming and J lost 7 bases, with 10 bases between them. CDR1 is KGHSH and CDR2 is LQKENI in the germline V gene. CDR3: CASSPGAGNEQFF. CDR3 DNA sequence: TGTGCCAGCTCACCGGGAGCCGGGAATGAGCAGTTCTTC. The full variable domain, completed using reference TRBV18 and TRBJ2-1, is NAGVMQNPRHLVRRRGQEARLRCSPMKGHSHVYWYRQLPEEGLKFMVYLQKENIIDESGMPKERFSAEFPKEGPSILRIQQVVRGDSAAYFCASSPGAGNEQFFGPGTRLTVL.

This clone showed up just a few times. This chain links TRBV5-8 with TRBJ2-7, with D hard to call. Trimming shortened V by 4 bases and J by 6 bases, and 20 bases separated the two germline ends. The germline CDR1 and CDR2 sequences are SGHTS and YDEGEE. CDR3 size: 15 residues. DNA of the CDR3: TGTGCCAGCAGCGATCGACGGTTCCGCGCCGGCGAGCAGTACTTC. Translation gives CASSDRRFRAGEQYF.